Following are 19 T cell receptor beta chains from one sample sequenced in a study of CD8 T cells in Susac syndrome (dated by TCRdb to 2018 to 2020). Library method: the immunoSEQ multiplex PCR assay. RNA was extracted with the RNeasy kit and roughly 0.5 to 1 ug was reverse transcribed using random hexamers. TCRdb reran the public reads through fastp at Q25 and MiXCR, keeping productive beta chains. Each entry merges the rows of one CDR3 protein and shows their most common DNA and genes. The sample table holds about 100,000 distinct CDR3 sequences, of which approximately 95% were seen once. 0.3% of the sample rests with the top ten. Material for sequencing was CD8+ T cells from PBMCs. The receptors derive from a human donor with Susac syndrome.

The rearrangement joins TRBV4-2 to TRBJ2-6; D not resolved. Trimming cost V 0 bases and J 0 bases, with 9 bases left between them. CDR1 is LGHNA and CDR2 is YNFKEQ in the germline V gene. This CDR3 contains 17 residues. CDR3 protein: CASSQDPMISGANVLTF. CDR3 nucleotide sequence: TGTGCCAGCAGCCAAGATCCCATGATCTCTGGGGCCAACGTCCTGACTTTC.

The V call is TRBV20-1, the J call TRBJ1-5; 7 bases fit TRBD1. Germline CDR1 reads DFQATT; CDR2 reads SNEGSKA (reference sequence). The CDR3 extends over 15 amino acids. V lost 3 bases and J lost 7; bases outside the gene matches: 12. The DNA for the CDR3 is TGCAGTGCTAGCCCAACAGGGGTCCCAGGACAGCCCCAGCATTTT. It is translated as CSASPTGVPGQPQHF.

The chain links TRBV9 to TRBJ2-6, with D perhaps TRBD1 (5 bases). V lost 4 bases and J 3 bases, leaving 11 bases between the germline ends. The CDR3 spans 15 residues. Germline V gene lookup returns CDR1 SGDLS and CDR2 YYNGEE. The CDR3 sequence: CASSSRAGGANVLTF. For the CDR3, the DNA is TGTGCCAGCAGCTCCAGGGCCGGTGGGGCCAACGTCCTGACTTTC.

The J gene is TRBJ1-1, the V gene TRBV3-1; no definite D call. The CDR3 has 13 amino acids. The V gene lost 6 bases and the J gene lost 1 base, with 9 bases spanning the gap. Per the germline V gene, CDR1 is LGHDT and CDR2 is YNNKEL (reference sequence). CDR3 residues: CASRKIANTEAFF. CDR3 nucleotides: TGTGCCAGCAGGAAAATAGCGAACACTGAAGCTTTCTTT.

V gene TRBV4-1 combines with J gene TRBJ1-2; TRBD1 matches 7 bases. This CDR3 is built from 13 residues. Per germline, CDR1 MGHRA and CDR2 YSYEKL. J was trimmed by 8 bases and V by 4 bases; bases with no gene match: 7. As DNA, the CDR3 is TGCGCCAGCAGCCCTGGGACAGTTCAGGGCTACACCTTC. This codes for CASSPGTVQGYTF.

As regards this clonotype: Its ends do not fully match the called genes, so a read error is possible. This chain's CDR3 is CASSVVAGAENIQYF. In DNA form, the CDR3 reads TGCGCCAGCTCGGTAGTAGCGGGAGCCGAAAACATTCAGTACTTC. The chain combines TRBV5-1 with TRBJ2-4; 9 bases fit TRBD2. Germline values: CDR1 SGHRS, CDR2 YFSETQ. This CDR3 has 15 amino acids.

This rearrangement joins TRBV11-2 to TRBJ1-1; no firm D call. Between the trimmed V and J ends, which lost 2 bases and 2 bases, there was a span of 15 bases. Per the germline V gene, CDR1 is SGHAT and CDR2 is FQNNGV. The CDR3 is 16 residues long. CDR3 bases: TGTGCCAGCAGCTTAAACCCCCGGGCCTCCAACACTGAAGCTTTCTTT. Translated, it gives CASSLNPRASNTEAFF.

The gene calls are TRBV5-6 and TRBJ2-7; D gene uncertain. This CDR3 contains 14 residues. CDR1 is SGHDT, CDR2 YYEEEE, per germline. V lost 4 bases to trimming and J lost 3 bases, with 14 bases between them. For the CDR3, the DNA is TGTGCCAGCAGCGACGACGCAGCACTCTACGAGCAGTACTTC. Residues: CASSDDAALYEQYF. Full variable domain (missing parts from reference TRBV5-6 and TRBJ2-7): DAGVTQSPTHLIKTRGQQVTLRCSPKSGHDTVSWYQQALGQGPQFIFQYYEEEERQRGNFPDRFSGHQFPNYSSELNVNALLLGDSALYLCASSDDAALYEQYFGPGTRLTVT.

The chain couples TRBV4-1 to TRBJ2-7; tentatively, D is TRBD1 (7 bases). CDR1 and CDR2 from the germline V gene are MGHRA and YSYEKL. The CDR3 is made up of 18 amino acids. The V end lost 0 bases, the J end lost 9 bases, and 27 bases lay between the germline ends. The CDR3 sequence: CASSQDGASKRGHRGQYF. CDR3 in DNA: TGCGCCAGCAGCCAAGACGGAGCCTCAAAACGGGGGCACAGGGGGCAGTACTTC.

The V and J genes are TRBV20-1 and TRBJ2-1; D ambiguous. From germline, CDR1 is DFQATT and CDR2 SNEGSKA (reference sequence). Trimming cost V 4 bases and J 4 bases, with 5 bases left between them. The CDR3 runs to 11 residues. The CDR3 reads CSAIVYNEQFF. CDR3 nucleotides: TGCAGTGCTATAGTATACAATGAGCAGTTCTTC.

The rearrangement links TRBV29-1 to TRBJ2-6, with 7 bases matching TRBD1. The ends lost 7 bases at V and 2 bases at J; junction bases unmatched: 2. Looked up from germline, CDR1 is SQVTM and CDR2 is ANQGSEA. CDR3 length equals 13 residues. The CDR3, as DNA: TGCAGCGCCACAGGGGCTGGGGCCAACGTCCTGACTTTC. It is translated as CSATGAGANVLTF.

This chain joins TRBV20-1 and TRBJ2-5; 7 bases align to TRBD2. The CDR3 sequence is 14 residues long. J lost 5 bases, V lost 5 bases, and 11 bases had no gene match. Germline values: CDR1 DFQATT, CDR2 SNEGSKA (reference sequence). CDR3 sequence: CSAPTGEGMETQYF. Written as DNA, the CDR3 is TGCAGTGCTCCAACGGGGGAGGGAATGGAGACCCAGTACTTC.

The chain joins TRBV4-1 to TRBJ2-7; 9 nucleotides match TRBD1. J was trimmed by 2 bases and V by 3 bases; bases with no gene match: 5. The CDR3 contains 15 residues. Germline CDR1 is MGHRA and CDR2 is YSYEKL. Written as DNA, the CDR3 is TGCGCCAGCAGCCAGGGACAGGGACAGACCTACGAGCAGTACTTC. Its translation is CASSQGQGQTYEQYF.

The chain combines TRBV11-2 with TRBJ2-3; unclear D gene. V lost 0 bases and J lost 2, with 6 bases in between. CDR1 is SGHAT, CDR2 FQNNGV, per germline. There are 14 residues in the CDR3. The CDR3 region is CASSLDVSTDTQYF. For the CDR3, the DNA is TGTGCCAGCAGCTTAGATGTGTCCACAGATACGCAGTATTTT.

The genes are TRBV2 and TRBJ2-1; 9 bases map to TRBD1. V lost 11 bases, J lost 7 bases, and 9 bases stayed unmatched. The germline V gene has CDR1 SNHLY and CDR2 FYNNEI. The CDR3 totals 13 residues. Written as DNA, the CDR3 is TGTGCCGACTCGGGACAGGGTGTAAATGAGCAGTTCTTC. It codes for CADSGQGVNEQFF.

This chain's CDR3 is CASSPYPTGGISGELFF. For the CDR3, the DNA is TGCGCCAGCAGCCCTTATCCGACAGGTGGGATCTCCGGGGAGCTGTTTTTT. The chain carries TRBV5-1 and TRBJ2-2, with TRBD1 as a possible D gene (6 bases). Germline assignment: CDR1 SGHRS and CDR2 YFSETQ. The CDR3 sequence is 17 residues long. Trimming took off 4 bases at V and 6 bases at J, with 22 bases between the two ends.

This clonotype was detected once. CDR3 DNA: TGTGCCAGCAGTCAGACAGGGAGTGGGGACATTCAGTACTTC. It yields the protein CASSQTGSGDIQYF. V is TRBV11-2 and J is TRBJ2-4, with 7 bases aligning to TRBD1. Germline assignment: CDR1 SGHAT and CDR2 FQNNGV. The V and J ends lost 6 bases and 8 bases, in that order; junction bases with no gene match: 10. The CDR3 is made up of 14 amino acids.

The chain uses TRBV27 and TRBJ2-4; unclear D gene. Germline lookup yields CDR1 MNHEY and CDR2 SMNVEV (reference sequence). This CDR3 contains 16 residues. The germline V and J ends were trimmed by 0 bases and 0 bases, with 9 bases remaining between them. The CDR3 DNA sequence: TGTGCCAGCAGTTTATCGGCGGAGTTAGCCAAAAACATTCAGTACTTC. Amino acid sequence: CASSLSAELAKNIQYF.

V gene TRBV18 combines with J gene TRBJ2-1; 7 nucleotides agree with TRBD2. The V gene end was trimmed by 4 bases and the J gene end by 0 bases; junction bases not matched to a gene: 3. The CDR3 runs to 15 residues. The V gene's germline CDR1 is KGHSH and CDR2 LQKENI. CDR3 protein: CASSRGGSSYNEQFF. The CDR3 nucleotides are TGTGCCAGCTCACGGGGCGGGAGCTCCTACAATGAGCAGTTCTTC.